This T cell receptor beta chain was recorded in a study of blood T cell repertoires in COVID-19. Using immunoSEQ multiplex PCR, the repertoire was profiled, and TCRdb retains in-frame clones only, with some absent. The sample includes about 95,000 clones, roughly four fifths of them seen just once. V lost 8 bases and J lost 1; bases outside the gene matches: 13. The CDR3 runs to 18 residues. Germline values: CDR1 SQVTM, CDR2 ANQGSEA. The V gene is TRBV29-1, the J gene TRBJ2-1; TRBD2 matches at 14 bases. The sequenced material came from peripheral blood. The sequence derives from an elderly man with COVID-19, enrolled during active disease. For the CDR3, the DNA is TGCAGCCTCACCGGGACTAGCGGGAGTACGGAGTCCTACAATGAGCAGTTCTTC. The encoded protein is CSLTGTSGSTESYNEQFF.